This TCR beta chain is drawn from a study of T cell responses to AZD1222 COVID-19 vaccine. There are 15 residues in the CDR3. Trimming left V 6 bases short and J 2 bases short, with 16 bases between. Germline values: CDR1 MNHEY, CDR2 SMNVEV (reference sequence). Study findings and constraints: CD4 TCRs associated with vaccination spanned spike, dominating at 160-218 and 743-854.

This clone came up once. Its antigen is as yet unknown. Data came from immunoSEQ multiplex PCR; TCRdb stores just in-frame clones and leaves some out. The table lists 80,000 to 100,000 clones, about 86% of them singletons. The rearrangement uses TRBV27 and TRBJ2-5; maybe TRBD1 (6 bases). Sequenced material: peripheral blood, taken 28 days after the second AZD1222 dose. The sequence was obtained from an adult who received the AZD1222 COVID-19 vaccine. CDR3 loop: CASRPYGQIQETQYF. The CDR3 coding sequence is TGTGCCAGCAGGCCGTACGGACAGATACAAGAGACCCAGTACTTC.